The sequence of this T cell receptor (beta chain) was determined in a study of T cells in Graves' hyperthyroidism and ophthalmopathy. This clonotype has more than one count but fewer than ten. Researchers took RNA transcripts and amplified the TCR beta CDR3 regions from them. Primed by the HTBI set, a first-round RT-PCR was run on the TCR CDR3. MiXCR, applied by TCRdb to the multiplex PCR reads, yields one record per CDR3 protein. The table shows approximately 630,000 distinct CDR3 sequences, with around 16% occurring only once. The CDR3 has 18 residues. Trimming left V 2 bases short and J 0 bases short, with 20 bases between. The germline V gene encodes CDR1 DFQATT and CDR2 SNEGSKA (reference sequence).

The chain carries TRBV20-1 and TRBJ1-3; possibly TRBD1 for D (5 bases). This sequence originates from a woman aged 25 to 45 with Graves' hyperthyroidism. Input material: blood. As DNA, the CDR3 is TGCAGTGCTAGACCTAGGGAGGGAGGGGCGTTCTCTGGAAACACCATATATTTT. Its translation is CSARPREGGAFSGNTIYF.